One T cell receptor beta chain is described in this entry. Methods used by the authors: Amplifying reference gene primers gave estimates of nucleated cell counts. Using immunoSEQ multiplex PCR, the repertoire was profiled, and TCRdb retains in-frame clones only, with some absent. That table supplies the V and J calls and clone size; D and trimming were determined from the DNA. The data show about 170,000 clones, around 87% seen once. Patients of the Seattle cohort, enrolled during active infection, were followed longitudinally. This entry comes from a study of blood T cell repertoires in COVID-19. The V segment lost 1 base and the J segment 4 bases; nucleotides outside the gene matches: 7. The germline CDR1 and CDR2 sequences are LNHNV and YYDKDF (reference sequence). This CDR3 has 16 residues.

The chain links TRBV15 to TRBJ1-5, with 7 bases identical to TRBD1. The sequenced material came from peripheral blood. This TCR was sampled from a woman aged 80 or older with COVID-19, enrolled during active disease. The CDR3 bases are TGTGCCACCAGCAGAGGGGCAGGGGGAAGAAATCAGCCCCAGCATTTT. It codes for CATSRGAGGRNQPQHF.